Below are 17 T cell receptor beta chains sequenced from a single sample in a study of beta chain features in type 1 diabetes. Findings and limits, study-wide: Among all four CD4+ subsets, Type 1 diabetes patients had TCRB CDR3s that were moderately but significantly shorter.

Their antigens are not known. Investigators reverse transcribed all isolated RNA, so they sequenced expressed TCRB transcripts. Profiling relied on immunoSEQ multiplex PCR, and the TCRdb table lists in-frame clones only, not all of them. The table lists about 700,000 clones, around 15% of them singletons. The sample comprised naive CD4+ T cells from blood. The receptors were gathered from a man aged 18 to 30 with type 1 diabetes.

There are a few counts of this clone. A much larger clone differs from this one at a single base, so this may be a read error. The sample holds other DNA sequences that translate to the same CDR3. The chain carries TRBV5-6 and TRBJ2-1; unclear D gene. The CDR3 is made up of 11 amino acids. Per germline, CDR1 SGHDT and CDR2 YYEEEE. V was shortened by 1 base and J by 4 bases, with 0 bases between the two germline ends. CDR3 protein: CASSLYNEQFF. As DNA, the CDR3 is TGTGCCAGCAGCTTGTACAATGAGCAGTTCTTC.

V gene TRBV4-1 combines with J gene TRBJ2-2; 8 bases fit TRBD1. The CDR3 runs 17 residues. After removal of 1 base from V and 5 bases from J, the junction contained 9 bases not matched to a gene. CDR1 and CDR2 from the germline V gene are MGHRA and YSYEKL. CDR3 protein: CASSQADRGKSTGELFF. For the CDR3, the DNA is TGCGCCAGCAGCCAAGCCGACAGGGGAAAGAGTACCGGGGAGCTGTTTTTT.

This clone has more than one count but fewer than ten. This CDR3 is CASSFTSNQPQHF. The CDR3 coding sequence is TGCGCCAGCAGCTTCACGAGCAATCAGCCCCAGCATTTT. The gene calls are TRBV5-1 and TRBJ1-5; D gene uncertain. Trimming removed 2 bases at V and 1 base at J, with 4 bases between. Germline CDR1 is SGHRS and CDR2 is YFSETQ. The CDR3 sequence is 13 residues long.

The V gene is TRBV5-1, the J gene TRBJ2-3, with 11 bases that match TRBD2. Losses at the gene ends were 1 base for V and 3 bases for J; bases not matched to a gene: 4. Germline assignment: CDR1 SGHRS and CDR2 YFSETQ. CDR3 size: 16 residues. The CDR3 here is CASSLTSSGGTDTQYF. The CDR3 nucleotides are TGCGCCAGCAGCTTGACGTCTAGCGGGGGGACAGATACGCAGTATTTT.

This clone was found a few times. CDR3 nucleotide sequence: TGTGCCAGCAGCCAGCAGGGGCCCCTTTACGAGCAGTACTTC. Protein product: CASSQQGPLYEQYF. This chain uses TRBV14 with TRBJ2-7; D is possibly TRBD1 (6 bases). Per germline, CDR1 SGHDN and CDR2 FVKESK. The V end was cut by 3 bases, the J end by 4 bases, with 13 bases between. The CDR3 is 14 amino acids.

This clone was seen a few times. The chain links TRBV4-1 to TRBJ1-4; no definite D call. This CDR3 has 14 amino acids. The germline V gene encodes CDR1 MGHRA and CDR2 YSYEKL. Trimming took 3 bases from V and 4 from J, leaving 9 bases between them. CDR3 DNA: TGCGCCAGCAGCCACCAGAGGTTTAATGAAAAACTGTTTTTT. The encoded protein is CASSHQRFNEKLFF.

The V call is TRBV29-1, the J call TRBJ2-1, with TRBD2 matching 7 bases. This CDR3 has 14 amino acids. J lost 6 bases, V lost 6 bases, and 11 bases had no gene match. The germline V gene encodes CDR1 SQVTM and CDR2 ANQGSEA. CDR3 residues: CSVLAEQPFNEQFF. As DNA, the CDR3 is TGCAGCGTCCTAGCGGAACAACCTTTCAATGAGCAGTTCTTC.

About this clone itself: Other DNA sequences from this sample encode an identical CDR3 as well. The chain recombines TRBV30 with TRBJ1-3; D remains ambiguous. The CDR3 totals 12 residues. CDR1 is GTSNPN and CDR2 is SVGIG in the germline V gene (reference sequence). The germline V and J ends were trimmed by 5 bases and 0 bases, with 5 bases remaining between them. The CDR3 reads CAWGSSGNTIYF. The CDR3, as DNA: TGTGCCTGGGGGAGCTCTGGAAACACCATATATTTT.

This clone has only a few counts. The chain has TRBV30 and TRBJ1-1; a possible D gene is TRBD1 (5 bases). V was pared by 0 bases and J by 3 bases, with 11 bases between. The CDR3 covers 14 residues. Germline V gene data show CDR1 as GTSNPN and CDR2 as SVGIG (reference sequence). CDR3 DNA: TGTGCCTGGAGTGTATTTGGGGACCACACTGAAGCTTTCTTT. Its protein is CAWSVFGDHTEAFF.

This clone was seen only a few times. The V call is TRBV30, the J call TRBJ2-3; D call uncertain. The germline V gene has CDR1 GTSNPN and CDR2 SVGIG (reference sequence). V gave up 1 base and J gave up 0 bases, with 14 bases separating them. The CDR3 runs to 16 residues. CDR3 sequence (DNA): TGTGCCTGGAGTGCCGGGCAGCGAAAAAGCACAGATACGCAGTATTTT. Residues: CAWSAGQRKSTDTQYF. Full variable domain (remainder filled in from reference TRBV30 and TRBJ2-3): SQTIHQWPATLVQPVGSPLSLECTVEGTSNPNLYWYRQAAGRGLQLLFYSVGIGQISSEVPQNLSASRPQDRQFILSSKKLLLSDSGFYLCAWSAGQRKSTDTQYFGPGTRLTVL.

This clone was detected only a few times. The genes are TRBV5-6 and TRBJ1-6, with D perhaps TRBD1 (6 bases). CDR3 length equals 16 residues. Germline V CDR1 and CDR2: SGHDT, YYEEEE. V gave up 3 bases and J gave up 2 bases, with 12 bases separating them. The CDR3 coding sequence is TGTGCCAGCAGCTCAACAGGGAGGGCCTATAATTCACCCCTCCACTTT. It codes for CASSSTGRAYNSPLHF.

This chain uses TRBV6-5 with TRBJ1-1, with a weak D call TRBD1 (5 bases). Germline V gene sequence: CDR1 MNHEY, CDR2 SVGAGI. Deletions cut 5 bases from V and 2 bases from J, with 9 bases between. The CDR3 has 13 residues. CDR3 DNA sequence: TGTGCCAGCAGTCCTGGGACTAACACTGAAGCTTTCTTT. Translating it yields CASSPGTNTEAFF.

This clone was observed once. This rearrangement joins TRBV6-5 to TRBJ1-6; D unclear. The CDR3 is 15 residues long. The V end lost 1 base, the J end lost 8 bases, and 12 bases lay between the germline ends. Germline CDR1 is MNHEY and CDR2 is SVGAGI. The CDR3 nucleotides read TGTGCCAGCAGTTACTGGGCAGGCAGCTATTCACCCCTCCACTTT. It specifies CASSYWAGSYSPLHF.

This clone was found a few times. The rearrangement joins TRBV19 to TRBJ2-6, with unresolved D. The CDR3 is made up of 18 amino acids. CDR1 LNHDA and CDR2 SQIVND come from the germline V gene (reference sequence). The ends were cut back, 6 bases at V and 3 bases at J, with 21 bases in the middle. The chain's CDR3 is CASSPWALHPDGANVLTF. The CDR3 DNA sequence: TGTGCCAGTAGCCCCTGGGCGTTACACCCGGATGGGGCCAACGTCCTGACTTTC.

The chain has TRBV29-1 and TRBJ2-1; 10 bases are a match to TRBD2. Germline V gene lookup returns CDR1 SQVTM and CDR2 ANQGSEA. This CDR3 is built from 13 residues. Trimming took 7 bases from V and 3 from J; bases not matched to a gene: 3. The CDR3 nucleotides read TGCAGCGCCATAGCGGGGGGCTACAATGAGCAGTTCTTC. Translated: CSAIAGGYNEQFF.

The genes are TRBV25-1 and TRBJ1-5; no reliable D call. This CDR3 comprises 15 residues. V was pared by 2 bases and J by 0 bases, with 8 bases between. Germline CDR1 and CDR2: MGHDK and SYGVNS. CDR3 protein: CASSETAYSNQPQHF. The CDR3 nucleotides are TGTGCCAGCAGTGAAACAGCTTATAGCAATCAGCCCCAGCATTTT.

This clone turned up a few times. The V call is TRBV7-2, the J call TRBJ2-5, with 11 bases fitting TRBD1. This CDR3 spans 15 amino acids. The trim removed 6 bases at V and 7 bases at J, leaving 10 bases unmatched. CDR1 is SGHTA and CDR2 is FQGNSA in the germline V gene. The CDR3 DNA follows: TGTGCCAGCAGTTCACCGGGACAGGGGGTACTGACCCAGTACTTC. This gives the protein CASSSPGQGVLTQYF.